The clone carrying this T cell receptor (beta chain) showed up just once. The CDR3 totals 13 residues. Per the germline V gene, CDR1 is MNHEY and CDR2 is SMNVEV (reference sequence). Trimming removed 2 bases from V and 4 bases from J, with 8 bases in between. The record originates from a study of cytotoxic CD8 clonotypes in ibrutinib-treated CLL. As for the study in general: Of a cohort that held 10 to 12 relapsed/refractory and around 14 treatment-naive patients, some 17 were IGHV unmutated. Following treatment for a median 12 months, range 6 to 36, response samples were then taken.

Cryopreserved PBMCs provided approximately 2.2 micrograms of genomic DNA for the TCR beta libraries. Target depth was 1 in 200,000 to 1 in 1 million T cells, about 10x per clonotype. Sequencing was performed with immunoSEQ multiplex PCR; in TCRdb, only in-frame clones are kept and a portion is missing. Of around 200,000 clones listed, roughly 73% are singletons. This TCR came from a human donor with chronic lymphocytic leukemia. The sequences come from PBMCs, collected after 12 months of ibrutinib treatment. V gene TRBV27 combines with J gene TRBJ1-1, with D possibly being TRBD1 (6 bases). CDR3 nucleotide sequence: TGTGCCAGCAGTTTACAGGGGTCCACTGAAGCTTTCTTT. It is translated as CASSLQGSTEAFF.